This T cell receptor beta chain was sequenced during a study of patients and donors after allogeneic stem cell transplantation. MiXCR, run by TCRdb on the RT-PCR reads, gives a single entry per CDR3 protein. The data show 70,000 to 75,000 distinct CDR3 sequences, about 25% seen once. The CDR3 extends over 18 amino acids. Looked up from germline, CDR1 is MDHEN and CDR2 is SYDVKM. V shed 3 bases and J 3 bases; nucleotides not matched to a gene: 11. The chain employs TRBV28 and TRBJ2-2; 9 bases match TRBD2. Sequenced material: blood, either unsorted or a sorted T cell fraction (not recorded which). The sequence was collected from a human donor who was either an allogeneic HSCT recipient or a stem cell or donor lymphocyte infusion donor (not recorded which). It is not recorded whose cells these are; they may come from a transplant donor. The chain's CDR3 is CASSFRLAGVGHTGELFF. The CDR3 coding sequence is TGTGCCAGCAGTTTTCGATTAGCGGGAGTAGGGCACACCGGGGAGCTGTTTTTT.